This is a list of T cell receptor beta chains from one sample in a study of T-cell memory formation after mild COVID-19. TCRdb processed the 5' RACE reads anew with MiXCR; each CDR3 protein has one entry. The sample consists of fewer than 250,000 distinct CDR3 sequences, over 15% of them appearing once. The sequencing sample was made of PBMCs or a T cell subset sorted from them (not recorded which). Source of these receptors: an adult woman who had mild COVID-19 (a few samples of this study predate the infection). Cell type and time point are not known. The CDR3 runs from the conserved cysteine through the conserved F or W. A D gene is named only where the DNA matches it firmly. Size tells how often a clone was seen (once, few, many) or the class of an expanded clone, and some rows leave it out.

clone size	J gene	V gene	D gene	CDR3 protein	CDR3 DNA
few	TRBJ2-3	TRBV12-3/TRBV12-4	TRBD2	CASSKTSISTDTQYF	TGTGCCAGCAGTAAGACTAGCATTAGCACAGATACGCAGTATTTT
few	TRBJ2-5	TRBV30	.	CAWSDLTVKGTQYF	TGTGCCTGGAGTGATTTGACTGTAAAAGGCACCCAGTACTTC
.	TRBJ2-5	TRBV3-1	TRBD2	CASSQPSGGVETQYF	TGTGCCAGCAGCCAACCTAGCGGGGGGGTGGAGACCCAGTACTTC
few	TRBJ2-3	TRBV12-3/TRBV12-4	.	CASSLSRGRTDTQYF	TGTGCCAGCAGTTTGAGTAGGGGAAGGACAGATACGCAGTATTTT
.	TRBJ1-6	TRBV30	.	CAWSVVIDNSPLHF	TGTGCCTGGAGTGTAGTTATAGATAATTCACCCCTCCACTTT
.	TRBJ1-1	TRBV7-3	.	CASSLYAVGNTEAFF	TGTGCCAGCAGCTTATACGCGGTAGGGAACACTGAAGCTTTCTTT
many	TRBJ1-5	TRBV5-1	.	CASSPRSGAGQPQHF	TGCGCCAGCAGCCCTAGATCGGGGGCTGGTCAGCCCCAGCATTTT
.	TRBJ1-1	TRBV29-1	.	CSVTRVLGPFEAFF	TGCAGCGTTACCAGGGTGTTAGGACCCTTTGAAGCTTTCTTT
few	TRBJ1-2	TRBV3-1	.	CASSHGGPGYTF	TGTGCCAGCAGCCATGGAGGGCCCGGCTACACCTTC
.	TRBJ2-3	TRBV11-3	TRBD2	CASRGGDTQYF	TGTGCCAGCAGGGGAGGGGATACGCAGTATTTT
.	TRBJ2-3	TRBV12-3/TRBV12-4	.	CANTLPRGGGFTQYF	TGTGCCAACACCCTCCCCCGGGGTGGTGGGTTCACGCAGTATTTT
few	TRBJ2-1	TRBV27	TRBD2	CASSPKGLAGGGEQFF	TGTGCCAGCAGTCCTAAGGGGCTAGCGGGAGGCGGTGAGCAGTTCTTC
.	TRBJ2-7	TRBV4-1	TRBD1	CASSQLQGGTYEQYF	TGCGCCAGCAGCCAATTACAGGGGGGAACCTACGAGCAGTACTTC
once	TRBJ2-3	TRBV3-1	TRBD2	CASGLAASTDTQYF	TGTGCCAGCGGTCTAGCGGCTAGCACAGATACGCAGTATTTT
many	TRBJ2-2	TRBV5-1	.	CASSSLGGLNTGELFF	TGCGCCAGCAGCTCCCTTGGGGGCTTGAACACCGGGGAGCTGTTTTTT
few	TRBJ2-2	TRBV9	TRBD2	CASSVATSGRSGELFF	TGTGCCAGCAGCGTAGCGACTAGCGGGAGGAGTGGGGAGCTGTTTTTT
.	TRBJ2-3	TRBV12-5	TRBD1	CASGPQGQGARTDTQYF	TGTGCTAGTGGTCCCCAGGGACAGGGGGCGCGGACAGATACGCAGTATTTT
few	TRBJ1-2	TRBV5-1	TRBD1	CASSLAIPTGQHGGYTF	TGCGCCAGCAGCTTGGCAATCCCTACGGGACAGCATGGGGGCTACACCTTC
.	TRBJ2-4	TRBV6-5	.	CASKALRGGIAKNIQYF	TGTGCCAGCAAGGCTTTAAGGGGGGGGATAGCCAAAAACATTCAGTACTTC
.	TRBJ2-5	TRBV7-2	TRBD2	CASSSLGWGGETQYF	TGTGCCAGCAGCTCGCTCGGATGGGGGGGAGAGACCCAGTACTTC
.	TRBJ2-5	TRBV9	TRBD2	CASSVTSGSWGQETQYF	TGTGCCAGCAGCGTAACTAGCGGGAGTTGGGGCCAAGAGACCCAGTACTTC
.	TRBJ1-1	TRBV20-1	.	CSASPRRERGEAFF	TGCAGTGCTAGCCCACGGAGGGAGAGGGGCGAAGCTTTCTTT
few	TRBJ1-6	TRBV6-5	.	CASSRGPYNSPLHF	TGTGCCAGCAGTCGGGGACCCTATAATTCACCCCTCCACTTT
.	TRBJ2-3	TRBV2	.	CASSAGQPGTDTQYF	TGTGCCAGCAGTGCCGGGCAGCCTGGCACAGATACGCAGTATTTT
once	TRBJ1-4	TRBV6-1	.	CASRRNLGEKLFF	TGTGCCAGCAGACGGAATTTGGGTGAAAAACTGTTTTTT
.	TRBJ1-1	TRBV5-1	TRBD1	CASSSLPGQGDDTEAFF	TGCGCCAGCAGCTCGCTGCCGGGACAGGGGGATGACACTGAAGCTTTCTTT
few	TRBJ2-1	TRBV15	.	CATSRDLRDNEQFF	TGTGCCACCAGCAGAGATCTGCGAGACAATGAGCAGTTCTTC
few	TRBJ1-1	TRBV2	.	CASRITGRSAFF	TGTGCCAGCAGGATAACAGGGAGATCGGCTTTCTTT
few	TRBJ1-4	TRBV30	.	CAWSAHRGTNEKLFF	TGTGCCTGGAGTGCCCATAGAGGGACTAATGAAAAACTGTTTTTT
.	TRBJ2-5	TRBV20-1	.	CSARDDQETQYF	TGCAGTGCTAGAGATGACCAAGAGACCCAGTACTTC
.	TRBJ2-3	TRBV5-1	TRBD1	CASSLAGTGGLWDTQYF	TGCGCCAGCAGCTTGGCCGGGACAGGGGGCTTATGGGATACGCAGTATTTT
.	TRBJ2-5	TRBV20-1	.	CSARDGLRTLETQYF	TGCAGTGCTAGAGATGGGCTGCGAACCCTGGAGACCCAGTACTTC
few	TRBJ2-5	TRBV10-3	.	CAISDSARVYNF	TGTGCCATCAGCGACTCCGCTCGGGTCTACAACTTC
.	TRBJ1-3	TRBV5-1	.	CASSEGDSGNTIYF	TGCGCCAGCTCCGAAGGGGATTCTGGAAACACCATATATTTT
.	TRBJ1-1	TRBV6-6	.	CASSTSEGGKNTEAFF	TGTGCCAGCAGTACCAGCGAGGGGGGTAAGAACACTGAAGCTTTCTTT
.	TRBJ2-7	TRBV3-1	TRBD1	CASSSGQGTSEQYF	TGTGCCAGCAGCTCGGGACAGGGGACGAGTGAGCAGTACTTC
few	TRBJ2-5	TRBV5-1	.	CASSTTGAETQYF	TGCGCCAGCAGCACGACAGGAGCGGAGACCCAGTACTTC
few	TRBJ1-2	TRBV12-3/TRBV12-4	.	CASSLRLANYGYTF	TGTGCCAGCAGTTTACGATTAGCTAACTATGGCTACACCTTC
.	TRBJ1-2	TRBV15	TRBD1	CATRDRVEYGYTF	TGTGCCACCAGAGACAGGGTAGAGTATGGCTACACCTTC
.	TRBJ2-3	TRBV5-1	.	CASSLGGGKTDTQYF	TGCGCCAGCAGCTTGGGCGGCGGGAAGACAGATACGCAGTATTTT
.	TRBJ1-1	TRBV3-1	.	CASSQYGRGNTEAFF	TGTGCCAGCAGCCAATATGGCCGTGGAAACACTGAAGCTTTCTTT
.	TRBJ2-1	TRBV18	TRBD2	CASSIAGWDNEQFF	TGTGCCAGCTCTATAGCGGGATGGGACAATGAGCAGTTCTTC
.	TRBJ1-2	TRBV12-5	.	CASGLVLTGYGYTF	TGTGCTAGTGGTTTGGTACTTACAGGGTATGGCTACACCTTC
.	TRBJ1-2	TRBV12-3/TRBV12-4	.	CASSPSRVDGYTF	TGTGCCAGCAGTCCCAGCAGGGTGGACGGCTACACCTTC
.	TRBJ2-2	TRBV20-1	TRBD2	CSARQAGTRNTGELFF	TGCAGTGCTAGACAGGCCGGGACTAGAAACACCGGGGAGCTGTTTTTT
.	TRBJ2-5	TRBV5-5	TRBD2	CASSPRREGSEETQYF	TGTGCCAGCAGCCCGAGACGGGAGGGCAGCGAGGAGACCCAGTACTTC
few	TRBJ1-3	TRBV10-3	.	CAIREGISGNTIYF	TGTGCCATCCGGGAGGGCATCTCTGGAAACACCATATATTTT